The rows below give T cell receptor beta chains drawn from one sample of a study of cytomegalovirus exposure and HLA in healthy donors. The method was immunoSEQ multiplex PCR; TCRdb's version includes in-frame clones alone and lacks a portion of them. The sample records over 150,000 clones, around 80% being singletons. The sequenced sample consisted of PBMCs. The receptors stem from a man aged 30 to 39 in good health and CMV-seropositive. Both conserved end residues are part of each CDR3. D genes are given only for firm matches. Only some rows state a clone size, as once, few, many or a class for expanded clones.

J gene,V gene,clone size,D gene,CDR3 protein,CDR3 DNA
TRBJ2-1,TRBV9,.,TRBD1,CASSVAQGVNEQFF,TGTGCCAGCAGCGTAGCACAGGGGGTCAATGAGCAGTTCTTC
TRBJ2-3,TRBV6-1,.,.,CASSWRETDTQYF,TGTGCCAGCAGTTGGCGGGAAACAGATACGCAGTATTTT
TRBJ1-3,TRBV6-1,.,.,CASSVGHGLSNTIYF,TGTGCCAGCAGTGTGGGACACGGCTTGAGCAACACCATATATTTT
TRBJ1-3,TRBV6-6,.,.,CASSRDTYSGNTIYF,TGTGCCAGCAGCCGGGACACTTACTCTGGAAACACCATATATTTT
TRBJ2-2,TRBV5-4,.,TRBD1,CASSLQGANTGELFF,TGTGCCAGCAGCTTGCAGGGGGCGAACACCGGGGAGCTGTTTTTT
TRBJ2-2,TRBV7-2,.,TRBD2,CASTRLAGVPGELFF,TGTGCCAGCACCCGACTAGCGGGAGTTCCCGGGGAGCTGTTTTTT
TRBJ2-7,TRBV7-8,.,.,CASSSSGTPTYEQYF,TGTGCCAGCAGCTCATCGGGGACACCTACCTACGAGCAGTACTTC
TRBJ2-4,TRBV5-4,.,TRBD2,CASSLAGRAAKNIQYF,TGTGCCAGCAGTTTGGCCGGGAGGGCCGCCAAAAACATTCAGTACTTC
TRBJ2-1,TRBV11-3,.,.,CASSPKAGFSSYNEQFF,TGTGCCAGCAGCCCAAAAGCAGGCTTTAGCTCCTACAATGAGCAGTTCTTC
TRBJ2-3,TRBV7-9,.,TRBD2,CASSHGLGTDTQYF,TGTGCCAGCAGCCACGGACTAGGTACAGATACGCAGTATTTT
TRBJ2-3,TRBV5-1,.,.,CASSAEGDADTQYF,TGCGCCAGCAGCGCGGAAGGAGATGCAGATACGCAGTATTTT
TRBJ2-5,TRBV9,.,TRBD1,CASSVITGGQETQYF,TGTGCCAGCAGCGTCATTACAGGGGGCCAAGAGACCCAGTACTTC
TRBJ2-5,TRBV5-4,.,.,CASSLKQAGQETQYF,TGTGCCAGCAGCTTGAAACAGGCAGGACAAGAGACCCAGTACTTC
TRBJ2-5,TRBV4-1,.,.,CASSSGLEETQYF,TGCGCCAGCAGCTCAGGACTGGAAGAGACCCAGTACTTC
TRBJ2-5,TRBV13,once,TRBD2,CASSPRKGSGRADLYQETQYF,TGTGCCAGCAGCCCGCGTAAGGGGAGCGGGAGGGCCGATTTGTACCAAGAGACCCAGTACTTC
TRBJ1-1,TRBV28,.,.,CASRRLWNTEAFF,TGTGCCAGCCGACGACTCTGGAACACTGAAGCTTTCTTT
TRBJ1-1,TRBV18,.,TRBD1,CASSQAFWDRNTEAFF,TGTGCCAGCTCACAAGCATTTTGGGACAGGAACACTGAAGCTTTCTTT
TRBJ2-1,TRBV6-1,.,TRBD1,CASSRWDRGTNEQFF,TGTGCCAGCAGTAGATGGGACAGGGGGACTAATGAGCAGTTCTTC
TRBJ2-5,TRBV7-9,.,TRBD1,CASSHRDRVQETQYF,TGTGCCAGCAGCCACCGGGACAGGGTCCAAGAGACCCAGTACTTC
TRBJ1-1,TRBV5-1,.,TRBD1,CASSPTTGGVRTEAFF,TGCGCCAGCAGCCCGACGACAGGGGGCGTACGAACTGAAGCTTTCTTT
TRBJ1-5,TRBV5-8,.,.,CASSFISNQPQHF,TGTGCCAGCAGCTTCATTAGCAATCAGCCCCAGCATTTT
TRBJ2-2,TRBV7-2,.,TRBD2,CASSPISGSGELFF,TGTGCCAGCAGCCCTATTAGCGGGAGCGGGGAGCTGTTTTTT
TRBJ1-1,TRBV18,.,.,CASSLYKEGTEAFF,TGTGCCAGCTCACTTTACAAGGAGGGCACTGAAGCTTTCTTT
TRBJ1-2,TRBV29-1,.,.,CSVEMEDYGYTF,TGCAGCGTTGAAATGGAGGACTATGGCTACACCTTC
TRBJ2-7,TRBV6-6,.,.,CASSPLGYEQYF,TGTGCCAGCAGCCCCTTGGGCTACGAGCAGTACTTC
TRBJ1-1,TRBV29-1,.,.,CSATTPTRTEAFF,TGCAGCGCTACGACTCCGACTCGGACTGAAGCTTTCTTT
TRBJ2-7,TRBV7-7,.,.,CASSNDRFPYEQYF,TGTGCTAGCAGCAATGACAGGTTTCCCTACGAGCAGTACTTC
TRBJ1-5,TRBV5-4,once,TRBD1,CASSFGGGGYSNQPQHF,TGTGCCAGCAGCTTTGGAGGGGGCGGATATAGCAATCAGCCCCAGCATTTT
TRBJ2-7,TRBV6-1,.,.,CASSEERFFSYEQYF,TGTGCCAGCAGTGAAGAGCGGTTCTTCTCCTACGAGCAGTACTTC
TRBJ2-7,TRBV6-5,.,.,CASSLGAGAAYEQYF,TGTGCCAGCAGTTTGGGGGCGGGAGCAGCCTACGAGCAGTACTTC
TRBJ2-3,TRBV13,.,.,CASSLGLISTDTQYF,TGTGCCAGCAGCTTAGGACTGATTTCCACAGATACGCAGTATTTT
TRBJ1-4,TRBV28,.,.,CASSPVGELNEKLFF,TGTGCCAGCAGCCCCGTGGGAGAACTTAATGAAAAACTGTTTTTT
TRBJ2-7,TRBV25-1,.,.,CASSESTESSYEQYF,TGTGCCAGCAGTGAATCGACGGAGAGCTCCTACGAGCAGTACTTC
TRBJ2-1,TRBV25-1,.,TRBD1,CASSRRPDRGRYNEQFF,TGTGCCAGCAGCCGCCGACCGGACAGGGGGCGATATAATGAGCAGTTCTTC
TRBJ1-1,TRBV6-1,.,.,CASSEQLSAEAFF,TGTGCCAGCAGTGAACAGTTGTCCGCTGAAGCTTTCTTT
TRBJ1-5,TRBV19,.,.,CASNRSNQPQHF,TGTGCCAGTAATCGTTCCAATCAGCCCCAGCATTTT